This passage covers 16 T cell receptor beta chains from one sample sequenced in a study of blood T cell repertoires in COVID-19 (dated by TCRdb to between 2020 and 2021). The library relied on the immunoSEQ multiplex PCR assay. TCRdb obtained this table from immuneACCESS and retained in-frame rearrangements with V and J assigned. These tables miss some clones; where compared with another copy, unresolved V genes account for less than half of the shortfall, and the remainder is unexplained. This sample holds more than 65,000 clones; just under 80% were observed only once. The ten largest account for roughly 6.5% of the sample. The source material was peripheral blood. Receptors originate from a woman aged 55-70 years with acute or convalescent COVID-19.

The chain recombines TRBV11-2 with TRBJ2-1; possible D gene TRBD2, 6 bases. Germline values: CDR1 SGHAT, CDR2 FQNNGV. Trimming stripped 0 bases from V and 9 bases from J, with 15 bases between. This CDR3 spans 15 amino acids. Here the CDR3 DNA reads TGTGCCAGCAGCTTAGAGGCGGGGCTAGGAAGTGAGCAGTTCTTC. The encoded protein is CASSLEAGLGSEQFF.

CDR3 sequence reads: CASIGQGGTEAFF. The CDR3 nucleotides are TGTGCCAGCATAGGGCAGGGCGGCACTGAAGCTTTCTTT. The V and J genes are TRBV2 and TRBJ1-1, with D tentatively TRBD1 (5 bases). The ends were cut back, 7 bases at V and 4 bases at J, with 13 bases in the middle. Germline V gives CDR1 SNHLY, CDR2 FYNNEI. The CDR3 consists of 13 residues.

The rearrangement joins TRBV27 to TRBJ2-7; tentative D call: TRBD2 (5 bases). V shed 3 bases and J shed 3 bases, with 15 bases lying between them. The CDR3 spans 15 residues. The V gene's germline CDR1 is MNHEY and CDR2 SMNVEV (reference sequence). The DNA for the CDR3 is TGTGCCAGCAGTTTCGGTCGGGGAACTTTCTACGAGCAGTACTTC. Amino acid sequence: CASSFGRGTFYEQYF.

The V and J genes are TRBV5-4 and TRBJ2-2; D might be TRBD2 (7 bases). This CDR3 is built from 12 residues. Trimming removed 7 bases at V and 6 bases at J, with 10 bases between. CDR1 SGHNT and CDR2 YYREEE come from the germline V gene (reference sequence). CDR3 sequence: CASGGAPGELFF. CDR3 sequence (DNA): TGTGCCAGCGGGGGGGCCCCCGGGGAGCTGTTTTTT.

This clone was observed at least ten times. V usage is TRBV23-1 and J usage is TRBJ2-7; D is possibly TRBD2 (6 bases). TRBV23-1 is an ORF, and what it does is uncertain. V was cut by 1 base and J by 4 bases, with 17 bases left in between. The CDR3 is 16 residues long. In DNA, the CDR3 is TGCGCCAGCAGTCAATTATTACGGGGGACTTGGTACGAGCAGTACTTC. It yields the protein CASSQLLRGTWYEQYF.

The chain joins TRBV9 to TRBJ2-7, with D possibly TRBD1 on 6 matching bases. The length of the CDR3 is 15 residues. Germline CDR1 and CDR2: SGDLS and YYNGEE. V lost 1 base and J lost 1, with 12 bases in between. The CDR3 here is CASSVRGTDSYEQYF. The CDR3 DNA reads as TGTGCCAGCAGCGTAAGGGGGACGGATTCCTACGAGCAGTACTTC.

The rearrangement links TRBV7-2 to TRBJ2-3; TRBD1 agrees at 7 bases. Looked up from germline, CDR1 is SGHTA and CDR2 is FQGNSA. V was pared by 1 base and J by 4 bases, with 5 bases of the junction left unmatched. CDR3 size: 15 residues. This CDR3 reads CASSLGGGRSDTQYF. DNA of the CDR3: TGTGCCAGCAGCTTAGGAGGGGGCCGGTCAGATACGCAGTATTTT. Variable domain in full (rest from reference TRBV7-2 and TRBJ2-3): GAGVSQSPSNKVTEKGKDVELRCDPISGHTALYWYRQSLGQGLEFLIYFQGNSAPDKSGLPSDRFSAERTGGSVSTLTIQRTQQEDSAVYLCASSLGGGRSDTQYFGPGTRLTVL.

Worth noting for this clone: At one end, the junction sequence differs from germline, possibly due to a read error. The chain uses TRBV6-5 and TRBJ1-2; possible D gene TRBD1, 5 bases. The germline V gene encodes CDR1 MNHEY and CDR2 SVGAGI. This CDR3 spans 13 amino acids. CDR3 amino acids: CASAVGTKYGYTF. CDR3 sequence (DNA): TGTGCCAGCGCTGTGGGGACTAAATATGGCTACACCTTC.

The chain uses TRBV7-3 and TRBJ1-1, with D maybe TRBD1 (6 bases). This CDR3 contains 13 residues. Trimming cost V 4 bases and J 1 base, with 7 bases left between them. Germline CDR1 is SGHTA and CDR2 is FQGTGA. The CDR3 DNA follows: TGTGCCAGCAGCTGGACAGCGAACACTGAAGCTTTCTTT. It codes for CASSWTANTEAFF.

The chain links TRBV9 to TRBJ2-2, with a possible D match to TRBD2 (6 bases). This CDR3 comprises 15 residues. Germline-derived CDR1 and CDR2 are SGDLS and YYNGEE. Trimming pared 6 bases from V and 5 bases from J, leaving 17 bases between. The CDR3 nucleotides are TGTGCCAGCACTCCCAGCCCAGGGAGGACCGGGGAGCTGTTTTTT. It specifies CASTPSPGRTGELFF.

The V call is TRBV19, the J call TRBJ1-1; D is perhaps TRBD1 (5 bases). The CDR3 spans 15 residues. Germline lookup yields CDR1 LNHDA and CDR2 SQIVND (reference sequence). Between the trimmed V and J ends, which lost 2 bases and 0 bases, there was a span of 10 bases. The CDR3 nucleotides read TGTGCCAGTAGTATATATGGAGGGGTGAACACTGAAGCTTTCTTT. It encodes CASSIYGGVNTEAFF. Full variable domain (outside the CDR3, taken from reference TRBV19 and TRBJ1-1): DGGITQSPKYLFRKEGQNVTLSCEQNLNHDAMYWYRQDPGQGLRLIYYSQIVNDFQKGDIAEGYSVSREKKESFPLTVTSAQKNPTAFYLCASSIYGGVNTEAFFGQGTRLTVV.

This chain joins TRBV5-1 and TRBJ1-2, with 9 nucleotides matching TRBD1. Germline V gives CDR1 SGHRS, CDR2 YFSETQ. The CDR3 contains 13 residues. V shed 4 bases and J 8 bases; nucleotides not matched to a gene: 6. CDR3 sequence: CASSPTGGGGYTF. The CDR3 DNA is TGCGCCAGCAGCCCGACAGGGGGAGGAGGCTACACCTTC.

This clone has just a few counts. The rearrangement joins TRBV4-1 to TRBJ1-4; D is perhaps TRBD1 (5 bases). Germline lookup yields CDR1 MGHRA and CDR2 YSYEKL. Trimming took off 1 base at V and 8 bases at J, with 14 bases between the two ends. The CDR3 is 15 residues long. CDR3 loop: CASSQVQERDEKLFF. CDR3 DNA: TGCGCCAGCAGCCAAGTACAGGAGCGGGACGAAAAACTGTTTTTT.

This chain links TRBV10-3 with TRBJ1-1, with 9 bases aligning to TRBD1. The V gene end was trimmed by 6 bases and the J gene end by 5 bases; junction bases not matched to a gene: 7. Germline V gene data show CDR1 as ENHRY and CDR2 as SYGVKD. The CDR3 extends over 14 amino acids. The CDR3 DNA reads as TGTGCCATCAGCGCTACAGGGGGCGATACTGAAGCTTTCTTT. It yields the protein CAISATGGDTEAFF.

This clone appeared a few times. J is TRBJ1-1 and V is TRBV19; D is undetermined. The CDR3 totals 13 residues. Trimming pared 3 bases from V and 6 bases from J, leaving 11 bases between. Looked up from germline, CDR1 is LNHDA and CDR2 is SQIVND (reference sequence). CDR3 in amino acids: CASSISHSPEAFF. CDR3 bases: TGTGCCAGTAGTATTTCTCACAGCCCTGAAGCTTTCTTT.

The chain links TRBV19 to TRBJ1-1, with no clear D. The CDR3 extends over 11 amino acids. V was shortened by 6 bases and J by 2 bases, with 4 bases between the two germline ends. Germline CDR1 LNHDA, CDR2 SQIVND (reference sequence). The CDR3 region is CASSRNTEAFF. CDR3 bases: TGTGCCAGTAGCCGTAACACTGAAGCTTTCTTT.